These 19 T cell receptor beta chains share one sample of origin, sequenced in a study of T cells in Graves' hyperthyroidism and ophthalmopathy. Amplification yielded TCR beta CDR3 regions, with RNA transcripts as the source. Primed by the HTBI set, a first-round RT-PCR was run on the TCR CDR3. TCRdb passed the multiplex PCR reads through MiXCR, listing each CDR3 protein once. The sample carries about 600,000 distinct CDR3 sequences, around 15% recorded once. The sequenced sample consisted of blood. The receptor set was obtained from a middle-aged woman with Graves' ophthalmopathy.

This clonotype was observed a few times. The chain uses TRBV20-1 and TRBJ2-5; D is unclear. Trimming left V 5 bases short and J 7 bases short, with 14 bases between. This CDR3 spans 12 amino acids. Germline-derived CDR1 and CDR2 are DFQATT and SNEGSKA (reference sequence). The CDR3 is CSAGGTLGTQYF. The DNA for the CDR3 is TGCAGTGCTGGCGGCACTCTAGGGACCCAGTACTTC.

The sample holds many counts of this clonotype. The CDR3: CASSFRSFGEQFF. The CDR3 region has the DNA TGTGCCAGCAGTTTCCGGTCCTTCGGTGAGCAGTTCTTC. This rearrangement joins TRBV27 to TRBJ2-1; D call uncertain. With 3 bases removed from V and 9 bases from J, the gap between germline ends came to 12 bases. CDR1 and CDR2 from the germline V gene are MNHEY and SMNVEV (reference sequence). The CDR3 spans 13 residues.

This clonotype has a count of ten or more. The rearrangement links TRBV7-2 to TRBJ2-1, with D tentatively TRBD1 (7 bases). The germline CDR1 and CDR2 sequences are SGHTA and FQGNSA. The CDR3 has 15 residues. V dropped 5 bases and J dropped 1 base, with 12 bases sitting between them. The CDR3 reads CASSQGEVSYNEQFF. In DNA, the CDR3 is TGTGCCAGCAGCCAGGGGGAGGTTTCCTACAATGAGCAGTTCTTC.

This clonotype is a singleton in its sample. The chain couples TRBV19 to TRBJ1-5, with a weak D call TRBD1 (5 bases). This CDR3 spans 15 amino acids. Looked up from germline, CDR1 is LNHDA and CDR2 is SQIVND (reference sequence). V was cut by 11 bases and J by 0 bases, with 17 bases left in between. CDR3 residues: CAGGGAAYSNQPQHF. The CDR3 DNA sequence: TGTGCCGGTGGAGGGGCAGCTTATAGCAATCAGCCCCAGCATTTT.

This clonotype was picked up a small number of times. The chain has TRBV28 and TRBJ2-7; the match to TRBD2 covers 7 bases. Germline CDR1 MDHEN, CDR2 SYDVKM. V was pared by 7 bases and J by 7 bases, with 10 bases of the junction left unmatched. This CDR3 is 13 amino acids long. The CDR3 nucleotides read TGTGCCAGCAATCTAGCACTAGCGAGAGAGCAGTACTTC. It codes for CASNLALAREQYF. The entire variable domain, with the rest obtained from reference TRBV28 and TRBJ2-7, is as follows: DVKVTQSSRYLVKRTGEKVFLECVQDMDHENMFWYRQDPGLGLRLIYFSYDVKMKEKGDIPEGYSVSREKKERFSLILESASTNQTSMYLCASNLALAREQYFGPGTRLTVT.

The V and J genes are TRBV5-1 and TRBJ2-7; maybe TRBD2 (7 bases). Germline V lookup: CDR1 SGHRS, CDR2 YFSETQ. The CDR3 is made up of 14 amino acids. V was clipped by 3 bases and J by 5 bases, with 15 bases between them. CDR3 in amino acids: CASSYRGGSDEQYF. The CDR3 nucleotides read TGCGCCAGCAGCTATAGGGGGGGGTCCGACGAGCAGTACTTC.

This clonotype came up a few times. This chain connects TRBV18 to TRBJ2-7, with 7 positions matching TRBD1. CDR3 length equals 14 residues. V gave up 5 bases and J gave up 5 bases; unmatched junction bases: 9. Germline CDR1 KGHSH, CDR2 LQKENI. The CDR3: CASSAPTGPHEQYF. The CDR3 DNA sequence: TGTGCCAGCTCAGCCCCGACAGGGCCCCACGAGCAGTACTTC.

This clonotype has at least ten counts. V is TRBV18 and J is TRBJ2-3, with 8 bases fitting TRBD2. In germline, CDR1 is KGHSH, CDR2 LQKENI. Trimming removed 3 bases from V and 2 bases from J; junction bases left unmatched: 7. The CDR3 is 16 amino acids. The CDR3 loop reads CASSPHAGGPTDTQYF. The CDR3 region has the DNA TGTGCCAGCTCACCCCATGCGGGAGGTCCCACAGATACGCAGTATTTT.

In its sample, this clonotype was seen a few times. The J gene is TRBJ2-4, the V gene TRBV6-1; D might be TRBD1 (6 bases). This CDR3 is 14 amino acids long. The germline V and J ends were trimmed by 7 bases and 8 bases, with 18 bases remaining between them. The germline V gene encodes CDR1 MNHNS and CDR2 SASEGT. For the CDR3, the DNA is TGTGCCAGCACCTCCTCCAGGGGTCAATACATTCAGTACTTC. This translates into CASTSSRGQYIQYF.

The table lists this clonotype with many counts. This sequence joins TRBV5-1 and TRBJ2-3; 12 positions match TRBD2. The ends lost 3 bases at V and 3 bases at J; junction bases unmatched: 2. The CDR3 has 15 residues. Per germline, CDR1 SGHRS and CDR2 YFSETQ. CDR3 residues: CASSSLAGGTDTQYF. The CDR3 nucleotides read TGCGCCAGCAGCTCACTAGCGGGAGGAACAGATACGCAGTATTTT. Drawing the rest from reference TRBV5-1 and TRBJ2-3, the complete variable domain is KAGVTQTPRYLIKTRGQQVTLSCSPISGHRSVSWYQQTPGQGLQFLFEYFSETQRNKGNFPGRFSGRQFSNSRSEMNVSTLELGDSALYLCASSSLAGGTDTQYFGPGTRLTVL.

At least ten counts were recorded for this clonotype. The chain joins TRBV6-1 to TRBJ1-6, with 9 bases matching TRBD1. From germline, CDR1 is MNHNS and CDR2 SASEGT. There are 15 residues in the CDR3. Trimming removed 5 bases from V and 10 bases from J; junction bases left unmatched: 9. The CDR3 DNA reads as TGTGCCAGCAGTTCCGTCGGGACAGGGAGCTCACCCCTCCACTTT. Protein: CASSSVGTGSSPLHF.

This clonotype was seen repeatedly, ten times or more. CDR3 in amino acids: CASSTIPRTGVDEQYF. The CDR3, as DNA: TGTGCCAGCAGCACTATCCCCCGGACAGGGGTGGACGAGCAGTACTTC. V is TRBV28 and J is TRBJ2-7, with TRBD1 matching over 9 bases. The CDR3 loop spans 16 amino acids. Germline lookup yields CDR1 MDHEN and CDR2 SYDVKM. J lost 5 bases, V lost 6 bases, and 14 bases had no gene match.

This clonotype was picked up many times. The CDR3 reads CASSFGQILYEQYF. DNA of the CDR3: TGTGCCAGCAGTTTTGGGCAGATCCTTTACGAGCAGTACTTC. This chain joins TRBV28 and TRBJ2-7; D is uncertain. There are 14 residues in the CDR3. V was cut by 3 bases and J by 4 bases, with 13 bases left in between. CDR1 MDHEN and CDR2 SYDVKM come from the germline V gene.

This clonotype was picked up many times. V is TRBV3-1 and J is TRBJ2-1, with 9 bases fitting TRBD2. The CDR3 is 15 residues long. The trim removed 4 bases at V and 9 bases at J, leaving 10 bases unmatched. In germline, CDR1 is LGHDT, CDR2 YNNKEL (reference sequence). CDR3 nucleotide sequence: TGTGCCAGCAGCCCCCGCCCGGGACTAGCATCTGAGCAGTTCTTC. This encodes CASSPRPGLASEQFF.

This clonotype has a handful of counts. The chain is built from TRBV9 and TRBJ1-1; weak D call: TRBD1 (5 bases). Germline V CDR1 and CDR2: SGDLS, YYNGEE. The V gene lost 4 bases and the J gene lost 4 bases, with 17 bases spanning the gap. The CDR3 length is 15 residues. The CDR3, as DNA: TGTGCCAGCAGCACACTCGGAGCAGGGACCACTGAAGCTTTCTTT. Translated: CASSTLGAGTTEAFF.

This chain links TRBV28 with TRBJ2-7; 13 positions match TRBD2. The length of the CDR3 is 16 residues. Germline loops: CDR1 MDHEN, CDR2 SYDVKM. After removal of 5 bases from V and 6 bases from J, the junction contained 10 bases not matched to a gene. This CDR3 reads CASSLPTSGRWGEQYF. Written as DNA, the CDR3 is TGTGCCAGCAGTCTCCCGACTAGCGGGAGGTGGGGCGAGCAGTACTTC.

This clonotype was observed a handful of times. V and J are TRBV2 and TRBJ2-2; 11 bases map to TRBD2. The CDR3 extends over 14 amino acids. V shed 8 bases, J shed 2 bases, and the junction held 1 base outside the gene matches. CDR1 SNHLY and CDR2 FYNNEI come from the germline V gene. Here the CDR3 reads CASGTSGNTGELFF. As DNA, the CDR3 is TGTGCCAGCGGGACTAGCGGAAACACCGGGGAGCTGTTTTTT.

This clonotype has more than one count but fewer than ten. This rearrangement joins TRBV29-1 to TRBJ1-2, with D tentatively TRBD1 (5 bases). Trimming cost V 6 bases and J 3 bases, with 14 bases left between them. From germline, CDR1 is SQVTM and CDR2 ANQGSEA. The CDR3 loop spans 13 amino acids. The CDR3 reads CSVTQGPDYGYTF. CDR3 in DNA: TGCAGCGTCACGCAGGGCCCGGACTATGGCTACACCTTC.

The rearrangement joins TRBV27 to TRBJ2-5; D call uncertain. Trimming stripped 8 bases from V and 5 bases from J, with 3 bases between. The length of the CDR3 is 9 residues. CDR1 MNHEY and CDR2 SMNVEV come from the germline V gene (reference sequence). The CDR3 reads CASVETQYF. In nucleotides, the CDR3 is TGTGCCAGCGTCGAGACCCAGTACTTC.